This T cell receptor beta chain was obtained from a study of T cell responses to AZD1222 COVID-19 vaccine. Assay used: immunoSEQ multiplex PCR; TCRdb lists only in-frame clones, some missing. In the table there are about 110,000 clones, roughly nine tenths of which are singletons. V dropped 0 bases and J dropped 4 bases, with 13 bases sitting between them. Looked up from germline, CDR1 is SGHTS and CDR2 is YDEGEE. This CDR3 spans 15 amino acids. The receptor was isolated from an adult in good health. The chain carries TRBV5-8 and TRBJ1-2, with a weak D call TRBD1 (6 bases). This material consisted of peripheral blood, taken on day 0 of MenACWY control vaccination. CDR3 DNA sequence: TGTGCCAGCAGCTTGGAGGGGGGGGCGACCTATGGCTACACCTTC. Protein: CASSLEGGATYGYTF.